This TCR beta chain was documented in a study of shared clonotypes between healthy human individuals (TCRdb year 2020). With respect to the entire study: A couple of women and three men aged 18 to 49 years were included in the cohort. Per donor, three plates each were used for CD4 naive and CD4 memory, two for CD8 naive, and one for CD8 memory. Per donor, leukapheresis produced somewhere between about 0.94 and 8.9 billion PBMCs. Libraries were prepared and TCR repertoires were sequenced by different laboratories using diverse techniques, in order to increase sequencing depth and limit assay-specific biases. Blood TCR repertoires of several healthy adults were deeply sequenced to estimate repertoire size and the extent of clonotype sharing between individuals. Summary of the overall study and its limitations: Compared with non-shared clonotypes, the clonotypes found in all four sorted-subset donors had higher generation probabilities. Based on pairwise subsampling, the degree of clonotype sharing among donors was expected to be affected by sequencing depth. Because the study included a small number of donors, the genetic and exposure-history diversity represented was limited. Sampling was limited to blood, and TCR repertoires in tissue likely differ from TCR repertoires in blood. When a few donors were compared, the shared fraction of clonotypes was approximately 5% for naive CD4, 3.5% for naive CD8, about 2.5% for memory CD4, and about 0.36% for memory CD8. Naive subsets generally had larger estimated clonotype richness than memory subsets. Even with the large sequencing depth, rarefaction of the sorted-subset datasets indicated that sequencing was incomplete.

For this clone: Its antigen is unknown. One base away there is no much larger clone; base qualities are not given.

The donors were healthy, HIV-negative adults with no recently reported acute infections or vaccinations. Every donor was a Caucasian adult living in Nashville, Tennessee, USA. CD4+ T cells were enriched through magnetic negative selection, after which naive cells were positively selected on CD45RA and the remaining negative fraction served as the memory subset. After blood collection by leukapheresis, PBMCs were isolated using Ficoll-Histopaque density gradient centrifugation and then cryopreserved in the vapor phase of liquid nitrogen. Analytical flow cytometry was used to check the purity and quantity of each magnetically sorted T cell population. Genomic DNA was isolated from each sorted fraction and quantified by UV absorbance on a Nanodrop 2000c. The junction shows trimming of 7 bases on V and 7 bases on J, plus 13 bases between the germline ends. There are 11 amino acids in the CDR3, from cysteine to phenylalanine inclusive. The only DNA kept is the CDR3, 33 bases in frame from the first base. Based on the germline V gene (reference sequence), the CDR1 and CDR2 sequences are DFQATT and SNEGSKA.

Using the deep immunoSEQ assay, multiplex PCR amplified TCR CDR3 regions from genomic DNA. For each cell subset, the extracted genomic DNA was distributed evenly across all wells of several immunoSEQ 96-well plates, and each plate served as one replicate. Each replicate PCR for sorted subsets received approximately 200 ng genomic DNA, equal to 30,000 or so T cell genomes. The purified libraries were quantified using a Qubit 3.0 fluorometer, sized with a Bioanalyzer 2100, and then quantified again using the KAPA Library Quantification kit. Every immunoSEQ 96-well plate was sequenced on a dedicated single-read 150-cycle Illumina NextSeq 550 flow cell. As for how the authors treated the data: Because the immunoSEQ output held only junctional sequences and lacked quality scores, the filtering could not match the filtering applied to full-length reads. To assign V/J genes and CDR3, sequences were annotated against IMGT germline references using PyIR, a Python wrapper for IgBLAST v1.9. Reads were removed for weak V/J assignments (E-value above 1e-6), missing CDR3, stop codons, out-of-frame junctions, or ambiguous translated residues. V3J clonotypes were defined as sequences sharing the same inferred V gene, J gene, and CDR3 amino acid sequence. Percentage overlap between repertoires was computed as shared unique clonotypes divided by the size of the smaller repertoire. Three approaches were used to assess repertoire richness: RTK rarefaction, the Chao1 estimator, and Recon v2.1 estimates of unobserved clonotypes. OLGA was used to compute generation probabilities for all TCRbeta clonotypes that the gDNA method yielded from a handful of donors. Not all clones reach the TCRdb copy of this immuneACCESS table, which keeps in-frame sequences only. Checked studies attribute under half of the gap to unresolved V genes and leave the rest unexplained. The V and J calls and clone size come from that table; D and trimming were worked out from the DNA. This sample comprises under 2.5 million clones, around 90% of them detected only once. The leading ten clones occupy approximately 0.4% of the sample.

The clonotype comes from a man younger than 30 in good health. Some clones in this sample may be carry-over from other donors' samples. Sequenced input: naive CD4+ T cells from PBMCs. The sample's cell subset or site, from its label and the paper: CD45RA+ positively selected. The V and J segments used are TRBV20-1 and TRBJ1-2; tentative D gene TRBD1, with 5 bases matching. The CDR3 protein sequence reads: CSVSRDGGYTF. The DNA sequence is TGCAGTGTCTCCAGGGATGGTGGCTACACCTTC.